This TCR beta chain was documented in a study of T cell repertoires in cytomegalovirus infection. About the research overall: Public TCR beta signatures indicated both CMV infection and matching HLA type.

TCRdb used MiXCR to reprocess the reads, holding one entry per CDR3 protein. Of about 180,000 distinct CDR3 sequences listed, 14% are singletons. Germline loops: CDR1 SEHNR, CDR2 FQNEAQ (reference sequence). The V gene lost 1 base and the J gene lost 2 bases, with 11 bases spanning the gap. The CDR3 spans 15 residues. This clonotype was counted a few times. Its target is not known. Study findings and constraints: Individuals carrying CMV plus the relevant HLA were identified by cumulative frequency of public TCR beta families. There were HLA-C-restricted CMV-specific TCR beta clonotypes dominating the ex vivo response.

This clonotype originated in a human donor in good health (CMV status not recorded). Some clones in this sample may be carry-over from other donors' samples. V is TRBV7-9 and J is TRBJ2-5; tentative D call: TRBD2 (6 bases). Input material: PBMCs. CDR3 in amino acids: CASSLDGSGQETQYF. DNA for the CDR3: TGTGCCAGCAGCTTAGATGGTAGCGGTCAAGAGACCCAGTACTTC.